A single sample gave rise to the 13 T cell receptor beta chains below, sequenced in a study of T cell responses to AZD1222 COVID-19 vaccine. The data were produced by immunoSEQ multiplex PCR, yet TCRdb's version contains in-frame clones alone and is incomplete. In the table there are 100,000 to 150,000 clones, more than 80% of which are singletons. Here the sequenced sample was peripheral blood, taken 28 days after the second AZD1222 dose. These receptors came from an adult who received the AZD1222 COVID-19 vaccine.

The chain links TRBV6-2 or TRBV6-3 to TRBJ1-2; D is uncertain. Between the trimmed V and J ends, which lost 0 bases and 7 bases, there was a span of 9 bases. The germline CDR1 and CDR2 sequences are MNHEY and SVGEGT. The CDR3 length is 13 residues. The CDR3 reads CASSYSPAGGYTF. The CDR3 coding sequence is TGTGCCAGCAGTTACTCACCTGCCGGTGGCTACACCTTC.

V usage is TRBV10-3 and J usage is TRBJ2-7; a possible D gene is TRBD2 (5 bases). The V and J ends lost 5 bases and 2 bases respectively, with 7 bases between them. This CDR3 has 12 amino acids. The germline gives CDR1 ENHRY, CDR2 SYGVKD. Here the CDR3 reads CAISTSTYEQYF. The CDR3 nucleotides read TGTGCCATCAGTACTAGTACCTACGAGCAGTACTTC.

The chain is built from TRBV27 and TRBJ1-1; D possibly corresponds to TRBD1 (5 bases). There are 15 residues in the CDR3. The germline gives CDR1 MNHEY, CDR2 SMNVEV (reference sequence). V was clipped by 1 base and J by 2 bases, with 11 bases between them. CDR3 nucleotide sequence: TGTGCCAGCAGTTTATACAAGGGACGTAACACTGAAGCTTTCTTT. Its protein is CASSLYKGRNTEAFF.

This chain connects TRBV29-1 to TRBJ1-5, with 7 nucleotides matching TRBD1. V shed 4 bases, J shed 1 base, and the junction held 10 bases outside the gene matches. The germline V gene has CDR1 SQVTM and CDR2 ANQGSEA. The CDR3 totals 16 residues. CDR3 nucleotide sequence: TGCAGCGTTGGAAAAGGGGGCAAGGGAAGCAATCAGCCCCAGCATTTT. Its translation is CSVGKGGKGSNQPQHF.

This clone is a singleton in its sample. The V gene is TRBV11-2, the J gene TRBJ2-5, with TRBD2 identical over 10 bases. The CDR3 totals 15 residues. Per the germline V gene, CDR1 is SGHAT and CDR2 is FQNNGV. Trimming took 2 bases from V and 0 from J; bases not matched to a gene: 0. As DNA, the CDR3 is TGTGCCAGCAGCTTACTAGCGGGGGACCAAGAGACCCAGTACTTC. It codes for CASSLLAGDQETQYF.

DNA of the CDR3: TGTGCCAGCAGCTTGGTGGGAATGCAGAGTACTGAAGCTTTCTTT. Its protein product is CASSLVGMQSTEAFF. This chain links TRBV5-4 with TRBJ1-1; no clear D gene. The CDR3 spans 15 residues. With 0 bases removed from V and 5 bases from J, the gap between germline ends came to 14 bases. Germline CDR1 SGHNT, CDR2 YYREEE (reference sequence).

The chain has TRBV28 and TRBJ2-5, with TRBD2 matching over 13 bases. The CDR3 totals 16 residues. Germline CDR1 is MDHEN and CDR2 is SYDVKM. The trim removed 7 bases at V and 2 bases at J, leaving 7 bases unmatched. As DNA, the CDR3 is TGTGCCAGCATCGTCCCGGGACTAGCGGGACAAGAGACCCAGTACTTC. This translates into CASIVPGLAGQETQYF.

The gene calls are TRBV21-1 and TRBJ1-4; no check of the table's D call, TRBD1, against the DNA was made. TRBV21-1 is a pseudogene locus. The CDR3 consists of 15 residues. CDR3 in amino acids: CASSKPGQSNEKLFF. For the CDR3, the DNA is TGTGCCAGCAGCAAACCAGGACAGAGTAATGAAAAACTGTTTTTT.

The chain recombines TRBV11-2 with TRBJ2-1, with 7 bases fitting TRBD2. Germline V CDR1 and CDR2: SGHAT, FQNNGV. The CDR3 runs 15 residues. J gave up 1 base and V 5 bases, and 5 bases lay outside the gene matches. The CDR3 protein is CASSLSSGSYNEQFF. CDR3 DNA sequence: TGTGCCAGCAGCCTCTCTAGCGGTTCCTACAATGAGCAGTTCTTC.

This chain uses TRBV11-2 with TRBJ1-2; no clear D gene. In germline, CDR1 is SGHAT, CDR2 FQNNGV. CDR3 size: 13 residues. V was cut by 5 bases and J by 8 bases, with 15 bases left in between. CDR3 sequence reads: CASSPKSTGGYTF. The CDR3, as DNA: TGTGCCAGCAGCCCCAAATCGACCGGGGGCTACACCTTC.

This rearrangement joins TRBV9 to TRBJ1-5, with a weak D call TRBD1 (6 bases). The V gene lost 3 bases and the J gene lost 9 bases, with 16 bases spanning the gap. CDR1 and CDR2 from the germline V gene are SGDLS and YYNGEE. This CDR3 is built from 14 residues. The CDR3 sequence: CASSAGTQRMPQHF. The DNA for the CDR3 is TGTGCCAGCAGCGCCGGGACACAAAGGATGCCCCAGCATTTT.

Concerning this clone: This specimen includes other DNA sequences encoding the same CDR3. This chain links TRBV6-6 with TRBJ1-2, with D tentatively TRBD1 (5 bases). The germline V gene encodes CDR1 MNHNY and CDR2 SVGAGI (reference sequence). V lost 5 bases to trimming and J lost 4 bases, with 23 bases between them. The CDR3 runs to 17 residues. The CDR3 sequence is CASSHPDRAEWGYGYTF. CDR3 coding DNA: TGTGCCAGCAGTCACCCCGACAGAGCCGAGTGGGGCTATGGCTACACCTTC.

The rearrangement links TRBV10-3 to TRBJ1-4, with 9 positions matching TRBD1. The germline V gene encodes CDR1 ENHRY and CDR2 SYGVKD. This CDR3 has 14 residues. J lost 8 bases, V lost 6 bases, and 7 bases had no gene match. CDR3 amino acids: CAIRKQGASEKLFF. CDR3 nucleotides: TGTGCCATCAGGAAACAGGGGGCTTCGGAAAAACTGTTTTTT.